The rows below give T cell receptor beta chains drawn from one sample of a study of blood T cells in healthy people across ages. TCRdb independently ran MiXCR on the 5' RACE reads; one entry per CDR3 protein. The repertoire holds roughly 800,000 distinct CDR3 sequences, with 25% as singletons. This sample was shared with a second study, whose subject was T cells of mothers and their children.

Sample: blood. Source of these receptors: a boy younger than 18 in good health. The CDR3 runs from the conserved cysteine through the conserved F or W. The D gene is left open where the match is weak. Clone sizes are given selectively: once, few, many, or a class where the clone is expanded.

TRBV20-1	-	-	TRBJ2-2	TGCAGTGCGGGAAGGCTGCTTTCGGGCACCGGGGAGCTGTTTTTT	CSAGRLLSGTGELFF
TRBV4-1	TRBD1	-	TRBJ1-4	TGCGCCAGCAGCCAAGTGACAGGGACCTTCGAAAAACTGTTTTTT	CASSQVTGTFEKLFF
TRBV4-3	-	few	TRBJ2-7	TGCGCCAGCAGCCAAGCCCTAGTAGTCCACGAGCAGTACTTC	CASSQALVVHEQYF
TRBV28	TRBD1	few	TRBJ2-1	TGTGCCAGCAGTTCCCTGGGACAGATCCGGAATGAGCAGTTCTTC	CASSSLGQIRNEQFF
TRBV2	-	few	TRBJ2-7	TGTGCCAGCAGTGAGTCGGCCTGGGGCGAGCAGTACTTC	CASSESAWGEQYF
TRBV20-1	-	-	TRBJ1-1	TGCAGTGCTAGAGACAGGACAGACACTGAAGCTTTCTTT	CSARDRTDTEAFF
TRBV6-5	TRBD1	many	TRBJ1-1	TGTGCCAGCACCGATGGACAGGGGAAGGGGAACACTGAAGCTTTCTTT	CASTDGQGKGNTEAFF
TRBV29-1	-	-	TRBJ2-1	TGCAGCGTTATGGGTGGGCACAATGAGCAGTTCTTC	CSVMGGHNEQFF
TRBV29-1	TRBD1	few	TRBJ2-5	TGCAGCGTTAAGGGACAGTACCAAGAGACCCAGTACTTC	CSVKGQYQETQYF
TRBV10-3	-	-	TRBJ2-5	TGTGCCATCAGTGTCCTCTGGGCGGAGCCCCAAGAGACCCAGTACTTC	CAISVLWAEPQETQYF
TRBV20-1	-	-	TRBJ2-6	TGCAGTGCAAAAAACTCTGGGGCCAACGTCCTGACTTTC	CSAKNSGANVLTF
TRBV12-3/TRBV12-4	TRBD2	-	TRBJ2-3	TGTGCCAGCAGGTTCCGGGGGGTAGGTGCAGATACGCAGTATTTT	CASRFRGVGADTQYF
TRBV25-1	TRBD2	-	TRBJ2-1	TGTGCCAGCAGGGCGGGGACTAACCACTGCAATGAGCAGTTCTTC	CASRAGTNHCNEQFF
TRBV29-1	-	many	TRBJ2-5	TGCAGCGTTGAATTTCCGGTTCGGCAGGGAGCAGAGACCCAGTACTTC	CSVEFPVRQGAETQYF
TRBV9	TRBD2	-	TRBJ2-2	TGTGCCAGCAGCGTTAGGACTAGCGGGAACACCGGGGAGCTGTTTTTT	CASSVRTSGNTGELFF
TRBV5-5	-	-	TRBJ2-1	TGTGCCAGCAGCTTGACAAGCGGAACTCATAGGTACAATGAGCAGTTCTTC	CASSLTSGTHRYNEQFF